The 18 T cell receptor beta chains below were found in one sample sequenced in a study of CD8+CD57+ T cells in acquired aplastic anemia. CDR3 and TCR beta VDJ profiling relied on a genomic DNA template. TCRdb processed the reads anew with MiXCR; each CDR3 protein has one entry. This sample has about 250,000 distinct CDR3 sequences, with around half found just once. For sequencing, patients were chosen who had shown expansion of CD8+CD57+ cells by flow cytometry. The sequenced sample was sorted CD4+, CD8+, or CD8+CD57+ T cells (not recorded which) from PBMCs. These receptor sequences come from a human donor with aplastic anemia.

CDR3 protein: CASSPVGRFQSGANVLTF. The CDR3, as DNA: TGTGCCAGCTCACCAGTGGGCAGATTTCAATCCGGGGCCAACGTCCTGACTTTC. V and J are TRBV18 and TRBJ2-6, with D uncertain. Per germline, CDR1 KGHSH and CDR2 LQKENI. The CDR3 extends over 18 amino acids. The ends were cut back, 2 bases at V and 4 bases at J, with 18 bases in the middle.

This clonotype has at least ten counts. The genes are TRBV30 and TRBJ2-7, with TRBD1 matching 7 bases. This CDR3 spans 15 amino acids. V dropped 0 bases and J dropped 3; count of bases not matched to a gene: 8. CDR1 GTSNPN and CDR2 SVGIG come from the germline V gene (reference sequence). CDR3 protein: CAWSVKSGQSYEQYF. CDR3 bases: TGTGCCTGGAGTGTGAAATCGGGACAGAGCTACGAGCAGTACTTC.

The chain is built from TRBV2 and TRBJ2-7; D perhaps matches TRBD1 (6 bases). CDR3 length equals 12 residues. Trimming shortened V by 6 bases and J by 5 bases, and 11 bases separated the two germline ends. Germline CDR1 SNHLY, CDR2 FYNNEI. This CDR3 is CASSRTVHEQYF. In nucleotides, the CDR3 is TGTGCCAGCAGCCGGACAGTCCACGAGCAGTACTTC.

In its sample, this clonotype was seen many times. The J gene is TRBJ2-5, the V gene TRBV15; the D gene is possibly TRBD2 (5 bases). V lost 1 base to trimming and J lost 5 bases, with 14 bases between them. Germline CDR1 and CDR2: LNHNV and YYDKDF (reference sequence). The CDR3 has 15 residues. CDR3 protein: CATSRGESLWETQYF. DNA of the CDR3: TGTGCCACCAGCAGAGGGGAGAGTTTGTGGGAGACCCAGTACTTC.

The chain is built from TRBV24-1 and TRBJ1-2, with no clear D. Deletions cut 4 bases from V and 4 bases from J, with 12 bases between. CDR1 and CDR2 (germline): KGHDR, SFDVKD. This CDR3 comprises 14 residues. CDR3 loop: CATSDIGQSYGYTF. CDR3 in DNA: TGTGCCACCAGTGACATTGGCCAGAGCTATGGCTACACCTTC.

This clonotype occurred a few times. One end of the junction fails to match germline, which may point to a read error. This rearrangement joins TRBV20-1 to TRBJ2-1; D is unclear. Germline V gene lookup returns CDR1 DFQATT and CDR2 SNEGSKA (reference sequence). This CDR3 has 12 residues. CDR3 bases: TGTACGTGGGGTAGCTCCTACAATGAGCAGTTCTTC. Encoded protein: CTWGSSYNEQFF.

This clonotype occurred many times. The chain carries TRBV11-2 and TRBJ2-3; D is unclear. Germline V gene data show CDR1 as SGHAT and CDR2 as FQNNGV. V was clipped by 5 bases and J by 0 bases, with 12 bases between them. This CDR3 has 15 amino acids. CDR3 DNA sequence: TGTGCCAGCAGCCCCGGCGCTGCTAGCACAGATACGCAGTATTTT. Protein sequence: CASSPGAASTDTQYF.

V is TRBV24-1 and J is TRBJ2-5; 8 nucleotides align to TRBD1. The germline V gene encodes CDR1 KGHDR and CDR2 SFDVKD. The J segment lost 5 bases and the V segment lost 9 bases, leaving 13 bases of the junction unmatched. This CDR3 has 15 residues. The CDR3 DNA is TGTGCCACCGCAAAGACTGGGACAGGAGGTGAGACCCAGTACTTC. Its protein product is CATAKTGTGGETQYF.

This clonotype occurred many times. CDR3 in DNA: TGTGCCAGTAGTACCAGACAGGGGTTTGGAAATCAGCCCCAGCATTTT. Encoded protein: CASSTRQGFGNQPQHF. V is TRBV19 and J is TRBJ1-5, with 8 bases aligning to TRBD1. The CDR3 runs to 16 residues. Germline CDR1 LNHDA, CDR2 SQIVND (reference sequence). V lost 4 bases, J lost 4 bases, and 9 bases stayed unmatched.

The sample holds one count of this clonotype. J is TRBJ1-5 and V is TRBV7-2; no clear D. V was clipped by 6 bases and J by 11 bases, with 17 bases between them. The germline V gene has CDR1 SGHTA and CDR2 FQGNSA. This CDR3 has 13 amino acids. The CDR3 DNA follows: TGTGCCAGCAGTGATTCGTTCCTAGAGACCCAGCATTTT. It yields the protein CASSDSFLETQHF.

This clonotype was detected ten times or more. The chain combines TRBV6-1 with TRBJ1-1; maybe TRBD1 (6 bases). The germline V gene encodes CDR1 MNHNS and CDR2 SASEGT. The V end was cut by 6 bases, the J end by 6 bases, with 11 bases between. This CDR3 comprises 12 residues. CDR3 in amino acids: CASREGGAEAFF. Here the CDR3 DNA reads TGTGCCAGCAGGGAGGGGGGAGCTGAAGCTTTCTTT.

This clonotype was seen repeatedly, ten times or more. This chain joins TRBV5-1 and TRBJ2-6; a possible D gene is TRBD2 (5 bases). The CDR3 consists of 13 residues. Trimming removed 7 bases from V and 13 bases from J, with 18 bases in between. Looked up from germline, CDR1 is SGHRS and CDR2 is YFSETQ. CDR3 DNA sequence: TGCGCCAGCTGGTCCGGGGAAGCCCGTGTCCTGACTTTC. Protein: CASWSGEARVLTF.

This clonotype was observed at least ten times. The CDR3 sequence is CASSLRRESFEAFF. In DNA form, the CDR3 reads TGTGCCAGCAGTTTGCGCCGGGAGAGCTTTGAAGCTTTCTTT. V is TRBV12-3 or TRBV12-4 and J is TRBJ1-1; D is undetermined. This CDR3 is 14 amino acids long. Trimming cost V 3 bases and J 7 bases, with 15 bases left between them.

In this sample, this clonotype turned up many times. The chain couples TRBV27 to TRBJ1-6; the D is unclear. Trimming pared 11 bases from V and 9 bases from J, leaving 17 bases between. CDR1 is MNHEY and CDR2 is SMNVEV in the germline V gene (reference sequence). The CDR3 length is 13 residues. The CDR3 sequence: CAAGGGRSSPLHF. As DNA, the CDR3 is TGTGCCGCCGGCGGAGGAAGGAGTTCACCCCTCCACTTT.

The chain employs TRBV7-2 and TRBJ2-7; D unclear. Trimming removed 5 bases from V and 4 bases from J, with 15 bases in between. This CDR3 has 14 amino acids. The germline CDR1 and CDR2 sequences are SGHTA and FQGNSA. The CDR3 region is CASSPTLGAYEQYF. The CDR3 nucleotides are TGTGCCAGCAGCCCAACCCTGGGCGCTTACGAGCAGTACTTC.

Only one count was recorded for this clonotype. The chain combines TRBV6-6 with TRBJ1-1, with TRBD1 matching 9 bases. Germline V CDR1 and CDR2: MNHNY, SVGAGI (reference sequence). CDR3 length: 13 residues. V dropped 7 bases and J dropped 8; count of bases not matched to a gene: 8. CDR3 in amino acids: CASIVRGTGEAFF. The CDR3 nucleotides are TGTGCCAGCATCGTTCGAGGGACAGGGGAAGCTTTCTTT.

Here the CDR3 DNA reads TGTGCCAGCAGCCCTAAGGGGGGGGGCAACTCTGGAAACACCATATATTTT. It encodes CASSPKGGGNSGNTIYF. The rearrangement joins TRBV6-5 to TRBJ1-3; TRBD1 is a possible D gene (6 bases). Trimming shortened V by 6 bases and J by 0 bases, and 18 bases separated the two germline ends. Germline lookup yields CDR1 MNHEY and CDR2 SVGAGI. There are 17 residues in the CDR3.

Many counts were recorded for this clonotype. The genes are TRBV5-6 and TRBJ1-2; 8 bases agree with TRBD1. Germline CDR1 reads SGHDT; CDR2 reads YYEEEE. The CDR3 is made up of 14 amino acids. Germline trimming cut 4 bases from V and 8 bases from J; bases unmatched to any gene: 10. The CDR3 nucleotides are TGTGCCAGCAGCATCAGACAGGGGTGGGGAGGCTACACCTTC. Protein product: CASSIRQGWGGYTF.